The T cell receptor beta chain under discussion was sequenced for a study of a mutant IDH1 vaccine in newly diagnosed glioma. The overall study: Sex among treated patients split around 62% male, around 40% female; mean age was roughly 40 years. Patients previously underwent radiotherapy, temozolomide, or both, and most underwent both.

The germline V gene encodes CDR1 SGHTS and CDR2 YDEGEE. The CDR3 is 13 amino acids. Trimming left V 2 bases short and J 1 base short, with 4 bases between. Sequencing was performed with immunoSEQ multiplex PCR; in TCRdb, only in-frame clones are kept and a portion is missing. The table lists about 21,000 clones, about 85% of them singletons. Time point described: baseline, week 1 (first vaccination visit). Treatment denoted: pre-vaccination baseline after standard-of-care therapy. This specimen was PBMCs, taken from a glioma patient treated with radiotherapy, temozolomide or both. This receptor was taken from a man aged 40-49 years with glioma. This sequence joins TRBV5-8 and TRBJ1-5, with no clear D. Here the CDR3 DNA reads TGTGCCAGCAGCTTCCGGAGCAATCAGCCCCAGCATTTT. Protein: CASSFRSNQPQHF.